The 25 T cell receptor beta chains in this list originate from one sample, sequenced in a study of blood T cells in healthy people across ages. Through a sample-barcoded 5' primer and a J-beta primer mix, a second PCR was run for about 6 to 11 cycles. MiXCR was run by TCRdb on the 5' RACE reads, yielding one entry per CDR3 protein. The sample contains 850,000 to 1,300,000 distinct CDR3 sequences, 40% to 50% of which appear only once. Sequencing input: blood. These receptors originate from a woman between 55 and 75 years old in good health.

The chain has TRBV2 and TRBJ1-5; D is perhaps TRBD1 (5 bases). The CDR3 runs to 17 residues. Germline CDR1 is SNHLY and CDR2 is FYNNEI. V was pared by 4 bases and J by 3 bases, with 19 bases between. CDR3 residues: CASSVPAGQGINQPQHF. The CDR3 nucleotides read TGTGCCAGCAGTGTCCCGGCGGGGCAGGGAATCAATCAGCCCCAGCATTTT.

The chain links TRBV7-9 to TRBJ2-1, with 8 bases aligning to TRBD1. Germline V gene data show CDR1 as SEHNR and CDR2 as FQNEAQ (reference sequence). V shed 10 bases and J 3 bases; nucleotides not matched to a gene: 8. The CDR3 runs 14 residues. CDR3 in amino acids: CATDAGTGYNEQFF. DNA for the CDR3: TGTGCCACCGATGCCGGGACAGGCTACAATGAGCAGTTCTTC.

The rearrangement uses TRBV28 and TRBJ2-1; D may match TRBD1 or TRBD2 (7 bases each). The CDR3 is 12 amino acids. Trimming shortened V by 8 bases and J by 8 bases, and 13 bases separated the two germline ends. The germline V gene encodes CDR1 MDHEN and CDR2 SYDVKM. The CDR3 loop reads CASQGGLHEQFF. In DNA form, the CDR3 reads TGTGCCAGCCAGGGGGGGTTACATGAGCAGTTCTTC.

This clonotype occurred a few times. The J gene is TRBJ2-1, the V gene TRBV3-1; possible D gene TRBD2, 5 bases. Germline V gene sequence: CDR1 LGHDT, CDR2 YNNKEL (reference sequence). Trimming took 1 base from V and 6 from J, leaving 10 bases between them. The CDR3 sequence is 14 residues long. The CDR3 sequence is CASSQVRTSNEQFF. CDR3 DNA sequence: TGTGCCAGCAGCCAAGTTCGAACTAGCAATGAGCAGTTCTTC.

This clonotype was picked up a small number of times. V and J are TRBV20-1 and TRBJ1-5, with a tentative D call TRBD1 (5 bases). The V and J ends lost 0 bases and 3 bases respectively, with 15 bases between them. Germline CDR1 and CDR2: DFQATT and SNEGSKA (reference sequence). The CDR3 has 16 residues. CDR3 loop: CSARDSSGPSNQPQHF. DNA for the CDR3: TGCAGTGCTAGAGATTCATCGGGGCCGTCCAATCAGCCCCAGCATTTT.

The chain uses TRBV5-1 and TRBJ2-5, with a possible D match to TRBD2 (6 bases). V was trimmed by 7 bases and J by 11 bases, leaving 21 bases between them. Per the germline V gene, CDR1 is SGHRS and CDR2 is YFSETQ. This CDR3 region has 13 residues. The CDR3 region is CASGLITGGEQYF. In DNA form, the CDR3 reads TGCGCCAGCGGCCTTATAACCGGGGGTGAGCAGTACTTC.

The chain carries TRBV12-3 or TRBV12-4 and TRBJ2-1; D might be TRBD2 (6 bases). Trimming took off 5 bases at V and 15 bases at J, with 17 bases between the two ends. The CDR3 is 12 amino acids. The CDR3 loop reads CASSNSGFQWFF. CDR3 in DNA: TGTGCCAGCAGTAACAGCGGGTTTCAGTGGTTCTTC.

CDR3 loop: CASSGSYQPQHF. CDR3 nucleotides: TGTGCCAGCAGTGGTTCCTATCAGCCCCAGCATTTT. The chain has TRBV12-3 or TRBV12-4 and TRBJ1-5; D is uncertain. Trimming cost V 5 bases and J 5 bases, with 7 bases left between them. The CDR3 is 12 residues long.

CDR3 region: CASSYLSVRAQETQYF. CDR3 nucleotide sequence: TGTGCCAGCAGTTACTTGAGTGTCAGGGCCCAAGAGACCCAGTACTTC. The chain couples TRBV6-6 to TRBJ2-5; D is perhaps TRBD1 (5 bases). V was pared by 1 base and J by 1 base, with 13 bases between. This CDR3 is built from 16 residues. CDR1 and CDR2 (germline): MNHNY, SVGAGI (reference sequence).

The sample holds a few counts of this clonotype. The chain couples TRBV10-3 to TRBJ2-1; 8 nucleotides line up with TRBD1. The length of the CDR3 is 14 residues. With V trimmed by 6 bases and J by 9 bases, 10 bases remained unmatched. From germline, CDR1 is ENHRY and CDR2 SYGVKD. The CDR3 protein is CAIRGTGDGGEQFF. The CDR3, as DNA: TGTGCCATCAGAGGGACAGGTGATGGTGGTGAGCAGTTCTTC.

This clonotype appeared a few times. This chain connects TRBV15 to TRBJ2-7; either TRBD1 or TRBD2 may fit D (5 bases each). V was cut by 5 bases and J by 1 base, with 15 bases left in between. CDR1 and CDR2 from the germline V gene are LNHNV and YYDKDF (reference sequence). The CDR3 consists of 15 residues. The CDR3 bases are TGTGCCACCAGCCTTAGAGAGGGGCCATCCTACGAGCAGTACTTC. Protein product: CATSLREGPSYEQYF.

The rearrangement uses TRBV2 and TRBJ2-6; D unresolved. Trimming removed 8 bases at V and 1 base at J, with 6 bases between. The germline V gene has CDR1 SNHLY and CDR2 FYNNEI. The CDR3 extends over 13 amino acids. The CDR3 region is CASLGSGANVLTF. Here the CDR3 DNA reads TGTGCCAGCCTTGGATCTGGGGCCAACGTCCTGACTTTC. The entire variable domain, with the rest obtained from reference TRBV2 and TRBJ2-6, is as follows: EPEVTQTPSHQVTQMGQEVILRCVPISNHLYFYWYRQILGQKVEFLVSFYNNEISEKSEIFDDQFSVERPDGSNFTLKIRSTKLEDSAMYFCASLGSGANVLTFGAGSRLTVL.

As regards this clonotype: Just one base apart from a much larger clone, this may be a read error. V gene TRBV9 combines with J gene TRBJ2-7, with TRBD1 identical over 10 bases. The CDR3 totals 15 residues. Germline V lookup: CDR1 SGDLS, CDR2 YYNGEE. With V trimmed by 4 bases and J by 4 bases, 8 bases remained unmatched. CDR3 sequence (DNA): TGTGCCAGCAGCTTCGCCGGGGACAGGGGTTACGAGCAGTACTTC. It codes for CASSFAGDRGYEQYF.

The V gene is TRBV15, the J gene TRBJ2-7; TRBD1 agrees at 7 bases. CDR1 LNHNV and CDR2 YYDKDF come from the germline V gene (reference sequence). V dropped 0 bases and J dropped 0; count of bases not matched to a gene: 5. This CDR3 contains 16 residues. The DNA for the CDR3 is TGTGCCACCAGCAGAGAAGGGGGCTCCAACTCCTACGAGCAGTACTTC. Its protein product is CATSREGGSNSYEQYF.

The chain carries TRBV20-1 and TRBJ2-7; TRBD2 might be the D (5 bases). V shed 1 base and J shed 3 bases, with 13 bases lying between them. CDR3 length equals 14 residues. Germline lookup yields CDR1 DFQATT and CDR2 SNEGSKA (reference sequence). This CDR3 reads CSARVRNRGYEQYF. The CDR3 coding sequence is TGCAGTGCTAGAGTACGGAACCGGGGCTACGAGCAGTACTTC.

The V call is TRBV29-1, the J call TRBJ2-5; TRBD2 matches at 8 bases. CDR3 length equals 14 residues. Looked up from germline, CDR1 is SQVTM and CDR2 is ANQGSEA. V lost 3 bases, J lost 0 bases, and 3 bases stayed unmatched. CDR3 loop: CSVDGGGYQETQYF. DNA of the CDR3: TGCAGCGTTGACGGCGGGGGGTACCAAGAGACCCAGTACTTC.

Of note for this clonotype: At one of its ends the junction is not consistent with the germline gene, which may arise from a read error. The chain couples TRBV28 to TRBJ2-5; no clear D. The CDR3 runs 14 residues. CDR1 and CDR2 from the germline V gene are MDHEN and SYDVKM. The CDR3 DNA follows: TGTGCCAGCAGTTTAGGGAACTGGGAAGAGACCCGGTACTTC. Its protein product is CASSLGNWEETRYF.

Worth noting for this clonotype: One base away lies a much larger clone, so this may be a sequencing read error. The genes are TRBV29-1 and TRBJ2-1; D is undetermined. The CDR3 sequence is 14 residues long. Germline V gene data show CDR1 as SQVTM and CDR2 as ANQGSEA. The DNA for the CDR3 is TGCATCGTCAACGTGTCCGAAATCTACAATGAGCAGTTCTTC. This encodes CIVNVSEIYNEQFF.

This chain connects TRBV10-3 to TRBJ2-5, with D possibly being TRBD1 (8 bases). Between the trimmed V and J ends, which lost 6 bases and 11 bases, there was a span of 25 bases. Germline V gene data show CDR1 as ENHRY and CDR2 as SYGVKD. The CDR3 spans 15 residues. In nucleotides, the CDR3 is TGTGCCATCAGATTGGACAGGGAGGGGGTCGGTGAGCAGTACTTC. It translates to CAIRLDREGVGEQYF.

The rearrangement joins TRBV30 to TRBJ2-7; unclear D gene. The V gene lost 1 base and the J gene lost 7 bases, with 5 bases spanning the gap. This CDR3 has 10 residues. Germline CDR1 and CDR2: GTSNPN and SVGIG (reference sequence). CDR3 region: CAWSDAEQYF. The CDR3 DNA is TGTGCCTGGAGTGACGCTGAGCAGTACTTC.

The CDR3 loop reads CASSLEQGAVSEQYF. In DNA form, the CDR3 reads TGCGCCAGCAGCTTGGAACAGGGGGCGGTGAGCGAGCAGTACTTC. This sequence joins TRBV5-1 and TRBJ2-7; 9 positions match TRBD1. With 0 bases clipped from V and 6 bases from J, the junction kept 7 bases outside the gene matches. CDR3 length: 15 amino acids. Germline V gene sequence: CDR1 SGHRS, CDR2 YFSETQ.

This clonotype has at least ten counts. This chain connects TRBV27 to TRBJ2-7, with D perhaps TRBD2 (6 bases). CDR1 MNHEY and CDR2 SMNVEV come from the germline V gene (reference sequence). Trimming shortened V by 1 base and J by 4 bases, and 8 bases separated the two germline ends. The CDR3 loop spans 13 amino acids. This chain's CDR3 is CASSLLAGYEQYF. CDR3 sequence (DNA): TGTGCCAGCAGTTTATTGGCGGGGTACGAGCAGTACTTC.

This clonotype was observed once. The chain employs TRBV12-1 and TRBJ2-1; the DNA was not compared with TRBD2, the D call given in the table. TRBV12-1 is a pseudogene locus. The CDR3 is 18 amino acids. The chain's CDR3 is CASSFALGLAGVGNEQFF. The CDR3 DNA follows: TGTGCCAGTAGCTTTGCCCTAGGACTAGCGGGAGTGGGGAATGAGCAGTTCTTC.

This chain connects TRBV2 to TRBJ2-5; TRBD1 matches 11 bases. This CDR3 is 17 amino acids long. The V gene end was trimmed by 8 bases and the J gene end by 5 bases; junction bases not matched to a gene: 16. The germline V gene has CDR1 SNHLY and CDR2 FYNNEI. The chain's CDR3 is CASVGLGQGAFGETQYF. The CDR3 DNA sequence: TGTGCCAGCGTCGGTCTCGGACAGGGGGCGTTTGGGGAGACCCAGTACTTC.

This clonotype appeared a few times. The chain employs TRBV7-6 and TRBJ2-3, with D unclear. The germline CDR1 and CDR2 sequences are SGHVS and FNYEAQ. The CDR3 covers 13 residues. Trimming shortened V by 1 base and J by 2 bases, and 4 bases separated the two germline ends. DNA for the CDR3: TGTGCCAGCAGCTTAGTAACCACAGATACGCAGTATTTT. The encoded protein is CASSLVTTDTQYF. Full variable domain (rest looked up from reference TRBV7-6 and TRBJ2-3): GAGVSQSPRYKVTKRGQDVALRCDPISGHVSLYWYRQALGQGPEFLTYFNYEAQQDKSGLPNDRFSAERPEGSISTLTIQRTEQRDSAMYRCASSLVTTDTQYFGPGTRLTVL.